This TCR beta chain was recovered during a study of blood T cell repertoires in COVID-19. The CDR3 is 16 residues long. Germline lookup yields CDR1 MNHEY and CDR2 SVGEGT. V was cut by 4 bases and J by 7 bases, with 20 bases left in between. Profiled with immunoSEQ multiplex PCR; TCRdb holds only in-frame clones, not every one. The repertoire holds about 180,000 clones, with approximately 85% as singletons. Cohort allocation depended upon clinical history that participants reported. This rearrangement joins TRBV6-2 or TRBV6-3 to TRBJ2-1; D remains unclear. The TCR comes from a man aged 40-55 years who had recovered from COVID-19. The specimen was PBMCs or T cells enriched from blood (not recorded which). CDR3 region: CASSSSQWRSLNEQFF. CDR3 bases: TGTGCCAGCAGTTCCTCGCAGTGGCGGAGCCTAAATGAGCAGTTCTTC.